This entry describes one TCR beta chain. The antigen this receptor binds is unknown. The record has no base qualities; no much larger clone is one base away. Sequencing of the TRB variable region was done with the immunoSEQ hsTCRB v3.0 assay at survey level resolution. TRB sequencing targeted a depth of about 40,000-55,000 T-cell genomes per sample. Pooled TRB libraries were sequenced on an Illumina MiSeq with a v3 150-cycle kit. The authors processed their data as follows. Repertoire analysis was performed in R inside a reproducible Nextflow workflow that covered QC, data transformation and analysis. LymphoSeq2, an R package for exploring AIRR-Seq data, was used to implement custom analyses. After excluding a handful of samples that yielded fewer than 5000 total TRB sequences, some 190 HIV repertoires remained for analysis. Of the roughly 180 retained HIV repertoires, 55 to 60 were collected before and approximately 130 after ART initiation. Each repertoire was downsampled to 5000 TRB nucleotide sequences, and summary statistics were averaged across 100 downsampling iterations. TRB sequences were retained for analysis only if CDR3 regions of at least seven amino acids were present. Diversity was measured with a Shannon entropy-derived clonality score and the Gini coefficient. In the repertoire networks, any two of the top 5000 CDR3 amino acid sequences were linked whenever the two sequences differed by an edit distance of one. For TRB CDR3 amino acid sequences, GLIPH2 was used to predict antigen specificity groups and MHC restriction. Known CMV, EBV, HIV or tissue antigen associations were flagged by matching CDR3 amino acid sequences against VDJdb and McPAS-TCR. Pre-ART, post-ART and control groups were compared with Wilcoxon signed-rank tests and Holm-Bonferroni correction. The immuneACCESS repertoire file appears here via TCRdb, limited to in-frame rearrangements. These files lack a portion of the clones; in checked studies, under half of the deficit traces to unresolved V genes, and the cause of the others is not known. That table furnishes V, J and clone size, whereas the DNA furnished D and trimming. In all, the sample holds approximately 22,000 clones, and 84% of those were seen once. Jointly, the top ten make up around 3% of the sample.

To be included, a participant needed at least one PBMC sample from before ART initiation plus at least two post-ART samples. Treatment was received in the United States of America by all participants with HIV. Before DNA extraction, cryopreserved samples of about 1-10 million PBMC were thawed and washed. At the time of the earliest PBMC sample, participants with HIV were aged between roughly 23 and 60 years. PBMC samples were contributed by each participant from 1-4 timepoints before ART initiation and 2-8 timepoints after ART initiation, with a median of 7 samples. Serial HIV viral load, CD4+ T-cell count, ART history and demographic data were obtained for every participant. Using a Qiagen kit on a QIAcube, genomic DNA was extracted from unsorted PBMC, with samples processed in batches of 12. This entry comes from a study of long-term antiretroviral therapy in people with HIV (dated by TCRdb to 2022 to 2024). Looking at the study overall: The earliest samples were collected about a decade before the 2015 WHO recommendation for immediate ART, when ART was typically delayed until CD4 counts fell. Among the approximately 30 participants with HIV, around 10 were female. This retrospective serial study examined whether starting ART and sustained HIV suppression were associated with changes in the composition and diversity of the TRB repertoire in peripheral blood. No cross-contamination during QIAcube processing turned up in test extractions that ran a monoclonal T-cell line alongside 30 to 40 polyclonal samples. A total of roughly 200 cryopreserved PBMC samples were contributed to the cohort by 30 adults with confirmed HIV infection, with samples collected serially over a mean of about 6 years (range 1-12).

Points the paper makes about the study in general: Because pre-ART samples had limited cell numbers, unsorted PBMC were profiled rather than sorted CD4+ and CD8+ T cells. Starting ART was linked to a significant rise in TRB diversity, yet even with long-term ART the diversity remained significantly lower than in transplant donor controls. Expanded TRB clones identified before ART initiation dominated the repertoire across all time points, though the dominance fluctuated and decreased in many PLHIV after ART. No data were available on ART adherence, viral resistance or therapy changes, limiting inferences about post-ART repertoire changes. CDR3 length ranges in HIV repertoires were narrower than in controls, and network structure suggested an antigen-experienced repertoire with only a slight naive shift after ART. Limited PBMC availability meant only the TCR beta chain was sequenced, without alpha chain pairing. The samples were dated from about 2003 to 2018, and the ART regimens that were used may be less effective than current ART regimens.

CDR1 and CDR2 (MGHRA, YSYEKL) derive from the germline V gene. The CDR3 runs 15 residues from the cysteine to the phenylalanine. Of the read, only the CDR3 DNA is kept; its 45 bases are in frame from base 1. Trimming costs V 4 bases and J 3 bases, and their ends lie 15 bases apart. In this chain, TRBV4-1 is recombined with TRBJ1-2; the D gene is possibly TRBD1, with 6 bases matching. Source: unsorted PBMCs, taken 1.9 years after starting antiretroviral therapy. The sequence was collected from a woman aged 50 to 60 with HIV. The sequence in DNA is TGCGCCAGCAGCCGAGAGGAGGGGGTTGACTATGGCTACACCTTC. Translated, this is CASSREEGVDYGYTF.